Included here is one T cell receptor beta chain sequence, with context. These data are taken from a study of blood T cell repertoires in COVID-19. The assay was immunoSEQ multiplex PCR, and TCRdb's table has in-frame clones only and misses some. There are around 94,000 clones in the sample; over 70% occur only once, and around 20% lies in the top ten. The CDR3 contains 15 residues. Germline V lookup: CDR1 LGHDT, CDR2 YNNKEL (reference sequence). With 0 bases clipped from V and 6 bases from J, the junction kept 6 bases outside the gene matches. This receptor was obtained from a human donor in a cohort sampled during active COVID-19. This sequence joins TRBV3-1 (or the pseudogene TRBV3-2) and TRBJ2-7, with 9 bases identical to TRBD1. The sequencing sample was made of peripheral blood. CDR3 in amino acids: CASSQEGTGTAEQYF. As DNA, the CDR3 is TGTGCCAGCAGCCAAGAGGGGACAGGGACGGCCGAGCAGTACTTC.